One sample yielded the 9 T cell receptor beta chains listed below, sequenced in a study of T-cell reconstitution after alpha-beta-depleted transplantation in children. The TCRbeta library was prepared with unique molecular identifiers. TCRdb re-called the PCR reads through MiXCR, storing one row per CDR3 protein. The sample includes 97,000 or so distinct CDR3 sequences, approximately 8% of them seen just once. This material consisted of PBMCs, taken before TCRalphabeta/CD19-depleted stem cell transplant. These TCRs come from a boy between 2 and 15 years old with acute lymphoblastic leukemia, due to receive a stem cell transplant.

This clonotype was found many times. The chain combines TRBV7-6 with TRBJ2-1; 8 nucleotides line up with TRBD1. The CDR3 totals 17 residues. CDR1 SGHVS and CDR2 FNYEAQ come from the germline V gene. Unmatched junction bases numbered 15, after V lost 5 bases and J lost 6 bases. The CDR3 DNA reads TGTGCCAGCAGCGACATACAGGGGGTCTTAGTACTCAATGAGCAGTTCTTC. This gives the protein CASSDIQGVLVLNEQFF.

The V gene is TRBV7-6, the J gene TRBJ1-1; D ambiguous. This CDR3 comprises 16 residues. Germline assignment: CDR1 SGHVS and CDR2 FNYEAQ. Trimming cost V 2 bases and J 6 bases, with 19 bases left between them. Here the CDR3 reads CASSLRLGPERAEAFF. CDR3 bases: TGTGCCAGCAGCTTACGGCTGGGCCCAGAGCGTGCTGAAGCTTTCTTT. The whole variable domain, filled in from reference TRBV7-6 and TRBJ1-1, reads GAGVSQSPRYKVTKRGQDVALRCDPISGHVSLYWYRQALGQGPEFLTYFNYEAQQDKSGLPNDRFSAERPEGSISTLTIQRTEQRDSAMYRCASSLRLGPERAEAFFGQGTRLTVV.

This clonotype occurred many times. This chain joins TRBV7-3 and TRBJ2-2; a weak D match, TRBD2 (6 bases). CDR3 size: 14 residues. Between the trimmed V and J ends, which lost 0 bases and 6 bases, there was a span of 8 bases. In germline, CDR1 is SGHTA, CDR2 FQGTGA. The CDR3 spells CASSLTTGAGELFF. CDR3 sequence (DNA): TGTGCCAGCAGCTTAACGACGGGGGCCGGGGAGCTGTTTTTT.

The chain links TRBV7-9 to TRBJ2-7, with D hard to call. The CDR3 length is 13 residues. V shed 3 bases and J shed 4 bases, with 10 bases lying between them. Germline assignment: CDR1 SEHNR and CDR2 FQNEAQ (reference sequence). CDR3 in amino acids: CASSFRDRYEQYF. DNA of the CDR3: TGTGCCAGCAGCTTTAGGGATCGGTACGAGCAGTACTTC. Using reference TRBV7-9 and TRBJ2-7 for the parts outside the CDR3, the full variable domain is DTGVSQNPRHKITKRGQNVTFRCDPISEHNRLYWYRQTLGQGPEFLTYFQNEAQLEKSRLLSDRFSAERPKGSFSTLEIQRTEQGDSAMYLCASSFRDRYEQYFGPGTRLTVT.

The rearrangement joins TRBV25-1 to TRBJ1-2; TRBD1 matches at 8 bases. The germline gives CDR1 MGHDK, CDR2 SYGVNS. CDR3 length: 12 amino acids. V trimming: 7 bases; J trimming: 3 bases; junction bases outside the gene matches: 1. CDR3 bases: TGTGCCAGCACGACAGGGGACTATGGCTACACCTTC. The encoded protein is CASTTGDYGYTF.

This clonotype showed up just a few times. V gene TRBV12-3 or TRBV12-4 combines with J gene TRBJ2-7; D is undetermined. Trimming took off 3 bases at V and 0 bases at J, with 9 bases between the two ends. The CDR3 is 14 residues long. CDR3 protein: CASSFGPSSYEQYF. In DNA, the CDR3 is TGTGCCAGCAGTTTTGGCCCCAGCTCCTACGAGCAGTACTTC.

The J gene is TRBJ1-6, the V gene TRBV4-3, with D possibly matching TRBD1 (5 bases). This CDR3 region has 17 residues. V was trimmed by 3 bases and J by 4 bases, leaving 16 bases between them. Germline lookup yields CDR1 LGHNA and CDR2 YSLEER. In DNA, the CDR3 is TGCGCCAGCAGCCAGGACCCTCCAGGGAGGTATAATTCACCCCTCCACTTT. Translation gives CASSQDPPGRYNSPLHF.

This clonotype was detected ten times or more. J is TRBJ2-2 and V is TRBV12-3 or TRBV12-4; maybe TRBD2 (5 bases). The CDR3 has 15 residues. V lost 2 bases and J 1 base, leaving 8 bases between the germline ends. DNA for the CDR3: TGTGCCAGCAGTTTATCAGCGGTGAACACCGGGGAGCTGTTTTTT. This sequence encodes CASSLSAVNTGELFF.

This clonotype came up many times. The rearrangement links TRBV6-1 to TRBJ1-1; D unresolved. Germline loops: CDR1 MNHNS, CDR2 SASEGT. The CDR3 runs 13 residues. The V and J ends lost 3 bases and 6 bases respectively, with 11 bases between them. The CDR3 coding sequence is TGTGCCAGCAGTGAGGTAGGGTACCCTGAAGCTTTCTTT. Residues: CASSEVGYPEAFF.